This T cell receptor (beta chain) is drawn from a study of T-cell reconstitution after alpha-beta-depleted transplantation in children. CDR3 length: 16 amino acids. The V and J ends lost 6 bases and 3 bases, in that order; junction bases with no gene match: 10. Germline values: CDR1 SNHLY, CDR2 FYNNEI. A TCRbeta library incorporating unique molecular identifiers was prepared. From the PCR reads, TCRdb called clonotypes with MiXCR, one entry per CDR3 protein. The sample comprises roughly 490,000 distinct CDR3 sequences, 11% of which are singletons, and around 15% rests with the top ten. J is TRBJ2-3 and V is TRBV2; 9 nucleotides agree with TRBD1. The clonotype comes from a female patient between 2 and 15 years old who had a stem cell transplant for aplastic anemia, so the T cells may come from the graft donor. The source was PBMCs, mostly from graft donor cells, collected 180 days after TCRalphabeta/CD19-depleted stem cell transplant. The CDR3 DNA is TGTGCCAGCAGCGACGACAGGGGGAAGCGGACAGATACGCAGTATTTT. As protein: CASSDDRGKRTDTQYF.